This T cell receptor (beta chain) comes out of a study of human T cells and chemical hapten exposure. Study conclusions and caveats: TCRs exceeding 1 in 1000 frequency stayed unchanged with DPC sensitization.

CDR3 length: 16 amino acids. Per the germline V gene, CDR1 is DFQATT and CDR2 is SNEGSKA (reference sequence). Trimming removed 5 bases from V and 7 bases from J, with 21 bases in between. Indicated time point: patch test 2, 6 weeks after DPC sensitization. Treatment specified: therapeutic diphenylcyclopropenone sensitization with weekly scalp DPC. Only a few counts were recorded for this clonotype. Its matching antigen is unknown. Via MiXCR, TCRdb re-called the RACE reads, giving one row per CDR3 protein. The table has fewer than 90,000 distinct CDR3 sequences, more than 6.5% seen once. This sequence originates from a woman between 25 and 40 years old with alopecia areata. Some clones in this sample may be carry-over from other donors' samples. The V call is TRBV20-1, the J call TRBJ1-6, with a possible D match to TRBD1 (5 bases). This specimen consisted of whole blood, obtained in connection with sensitization to the hapten diphenylcyclopropenone (DPC). The CDR3: CSARGGIGNNNSPLHF. The CDR3 nucleotides read TGCAGTGCTCGGGGGGGGATCGGCAATAACAATTCACCCCTCCACTTT.